A single sample gave rise to the 2 T cell receptor beta chains below, sequenced in a study. TCRdb fed the 5' RACE reads into MiXCR, producing one record per CDR3 protein. The sample contains 55,000 to 75,000 distinct CDR3 sequences, 25% to 30% of which appear only once. Sequencing was performed on tumor-infiltrating naive CD4+ T cells sorted from the breast tumor. The subset here: naive CD4+ T cells, CD4+CD45RA+CD25-. These receptor sequences come from a female donor with breast cancer.

This clonotype was detected only a few times. The chain is built from TRBV3-1 and TRBJ2-7; 8 nucleotides line up with TRBD2. V trimming: 3 bases; J trimming: 6 bases; junction bases outside the gene matches: 7. This CDR3 is 14 amino acids long. In germline, CDR1 is LGHDT, CDR2 YNNKEL (reference sequence). CDR3 sequence: CASSQGLESGEQYF. CDR3 DNA: TGTGCCAGCAGCCAGGGACTAGAGTCGGGCGAGCAGTACTTC.

This clonotype was recorded a few times. The chain combines TRBV7-2 with TRBJ2-3; 9 nucleotides agree with TRBD1. CDR1 is SGHTA and CDR2 is FQGNSA in the germline V gene. Trimming cost V 5 bases and J 6 bases; bases outside gene matches: 9. The CDR3 runs 15 residues. CDR3 protein: CASSRDREFIDTQYF. Here the CDR3 DNA reads TGTGCCAGCAGCCGGGACAGGGAATTTATTGATACGCAGTATTTT.